The 29 T cell receptor beta chains in this list originate from one sample, sequenced in a study of blood T cells in healthy people across ages (dated by TCRdb to between 2014 and 2017). Libraries were made using 5' RACE. The sequencer was an Illumina HiSeq 2500. A second PCR of roughly 6 to 11 cycles was run with a J-beta primer mix and a sample-barcoded 5' primer. The public reads were reprocessed in TCRdb via fastp at Q25 and MiXCR, keeping in-frame beta chains. Merged by CDR3 protein, the rows form single entries marked with the most common genes and DNA. The sample profile shows 710,000 or so distinct CDR3 sequences; around a fifth of them were found once. The ten largest clonotypes hold 20% to 25% of the sample. The specimen was blood. These receptors were collected from a man aged 70 or older in good health.

The CDR3 spells CASSELQGADGYTF. The CDR3 region has the DNA TGCGCCAGCAGCGAACTCCAGGGGGCTGATGGCTACACCTTC. The chain employs TRBV5-1 and TRBJ1-2; 8 nucleotides line up with TRBD1. The CDR3 totals 14 residues. V lost 4 bases to trimming and J lost 6 bases; unmatched junction nucleotides: 8. Germline values: CDR1 SGHRS, CDR2 YFSETQ.

This clonotype was recorded a few times. V and J are TRBV4-1 and TRBJ2-5; 12 bases are a match to TRBD2. The J call could be wrong; TRBJ2-7 is a better fit for the DNA end. This CDR3 contains 19 residues. From germline, CDR1 is MGHRA and CDR2 YSYEKL. CDR3 coding DNA: TGCGCCAGCAGCCAAGAATGGTCTAGCGGGAGGGCAAGAGGTAACGAGCAGTACGTC. This encodes CASSQEWSSGRARGNEQYV.

Note on this clonotype: A junction end diverges from the germline sequence, so it may reflect a read error. This chain uses TRBV2 with TRBJ2-6, with 9 bases that match TRBD1. The CDR3 spans 16 residues. The germline V gene encodes CDR1 SNHLY and CDR2 FYNNEI. Here the CDR3 DNA reads TGTGCCGGCAGTCGGGACAGGGTCCCTGGGGCCAACGTCCTGACTTTC. Its protein product is CAGSRDRVPGANVLTF.

V usage is TRBV12-3 or TRBV12-4 and J usage is TRBJ2-3; 11 positions agree with TRBD2. The CDR3 consists of 17 residues. Losses at the gene ends were 2 bases for V and 7 bases for J; bases not matched to a gene: 11. CDR3 protein: CASSLSSSGGQSNTQYF. The CDR3 DNA reads TGTGCCAGCAGTTTAAGTTCTAGCGGGGGGCAATCGAATACGCAGTATTTT.

This clonotype was seen a few times. V is TRBV5-5 and J is TRBJ2-3; the match to TRBD1 covers 9 bases. With 4 bases clipped from V and 3 bases from J, the junction kept 6 bases outside the gene matches. Germline V gives CDR1 SGHKS, CDR2 YYEKEE (reference sequence). This CDR3 is built from 15 residues. CDR3 DNA sequence: TGTGCCAGCAGCATCACAGGGGGCCCTACAGATACGCAGTATTTT. This codes for CASSITGGPTDTQYF.

Only a few counts were recorded for this clonotype. The rearrangement uses TRBV5-1 and TRBJ1-5; D not certain. Trimming removed 0 bases from V and 0 bases from J, with 7 bases in between. The CDR3 extends over 15 amino acids. Germline lookup yields CDR1 SGHRS and CDR2 YFSETQ. CDR3 nucleotides: TGCGCCAGCAGCTTGGGGGCAGCTAGCAATCAGCCCCAGCATTTT. It yields the protein CASSLGAASNQPQHF.

The gene calls are TRBV12-3 or TRBV12-4 and TRBJ1-1; TRBD1 aligns across 10 bases. The length of the CDR3 is 14 residues. The junction had 4 bases not matched to a gene; V was cut back by 6 bases and J by 3 bases. In DNA form, the CDR3 reads TGTGCCAGCAGAGAGACAGGGGGCTACACTGAAGCTTTCTTT. It is translated as CASRETGGYTEAFF.

The J gene is TRBJ2-2, the V gene TRBV18; D might be TRBD1 (6 bases). Germline values: CDR1 KGHSH, CDR2 LQKENI. V was cut by 4 bases and J by 6 bases, with 15 bases left in between. The CDR3 runs 15 residues. The CDR3 region is CASSQVDRSPGELFF. As DNA, the CDR3 is TGTGCCAGCTCACAGGTCGACAGGTCGCCCGGGGAGCTGTTTTTT. The variable domain in full, with the rest retrieved from reference TRBV18 and TRBJ2-2, is NAGVMQNPRHLVRRRGQEARLRCSPMKGHSHVYWYRQLPEEGLKFMVYLQKENIIDESGMPKERFSAEFPKEGPSILRIQQVVRGDSAAYFCASSQVDRSPGELFFGEGSRLTVL.

The gene calls are TRBV12-3 or TRBV12-4 and TRBJ1-6, with TRBD1 matching 9 bases. V lost 6 bases, J lost 8 bases, and 11 bases stayed unmatched. The CDR3 spans 16 residues. The CDR3 spells CASSEPPTGGYSPLHF. CDR3 in DNA: TGTGCCAGCAGCGAACCTCCTACAGGGGGCTATTCACCCCTCCACTTT.

In its sample, this clonotype was seen a few times. V gene TRBV20-1 combines with J gene TRBJ2-3, with a tentative D call TRBD2 (6 bases). The V and J ends lost 3 bases and 5 bases respectively, with 15 bases between them. Germline CDR1 reads DFQATT; CDR2 reads SNEGSKA (reference sequence). The CDR3 runs to 14 residues. The CDR3 region is CSASLGLRGDTQYF. The CDR3 bases are TGCAGTGCTAGCCTGGGACTCCGCGGAGATACGCAGTATTTT.

Only a few counts were recorded for this clonotype. The chain combines TRBV19 with TRBJ2-2; a weak D match, TRBD1 (5 bases). Trimming took 7 bases from V and 1 from J, leaving 10 bases between them. The CDR3 runs 14 residues. CDR1 and CDR2 (germline): LNHDA, SQIVND (reference sequence). The CDR3 coding sequence is TGTGCCAGTAAGAGTCAGGGGAACACCGGGGAGCTGTTTTTT. Translation gives CASKSQGNTGELFF.

This clonotype was seen more than once but under ten times. V usage is TRBV7-2 and J usage is TRBJ1-5; D ambiguous. Germline CDR1 reads SGHTA; CDR2 reads FQGNSA. V lost 1 base, J lost 4 bases, and 11 bases lay in between. This CDR3 comprises 15 residues. The CDR3 region has the DNA TGTGCCAGCAGCTTAGGAGAGTGGAAAAATCAGCCCCAGCATTTT. Translated: CASSLGEWKNQPQHF.

This clonotype has at least ten counts. The chain uses TRBV29-1 and TRBJ1-4; D unresolved. Germline lookup yields CDR1 SQVTM and CDR2 ANQGSEA. With 4 bases removed from V and 0 bases from J, the gap between germline ends came to 9 bases. This CDR3 has 14 amino acids. This chain's CDR3 is CSVGEYATNEKLFF. DNA for the CDR3: TGCAGCGTTGGCGAATACGCAACTAATGAAAAACTGTTTTTT.

V gene TRBV29-1 combines with J gene TRBJ2-3; 10 bases line up with TRBD2. Germline V lookup: CDR1 SQVTM, CDR2 ANQGSEA. V was clipped by 6 bases and J by 0 bases; unmatched bases: 9. The CDR3 loop spans 16 amino acids. The CDR3 bases are TGCAGCGTAGGACTAGCGGTCTCCGCTAGCACAGATACGCAGTATTTT. This encodes CSVGLAVSASTDTQYF.

The J gene is TRBJ1-2, the V gene TRBV4-1, with D unresolved. The ends were cut back, 5 bases at V and 4 bases at J, with 17 bases in the middle. Germline V CDR1 and CDR2: MGHRA, YSYEKL. The CDR3 is made up of 15 amino acids. DNA for the CDR3: TGCGCCAGCAGCGAACCGGGCCGGGGAGGCTATGGCTACACCTTC. It specifies CASSEPGRGGYGYTF.

The chain couples TRBV7-6 to TRBJ1-4; D not resolved. Per germline, CDR1 SGHVS and CDR2 FNYEAQ. Trimming took 4 bases from V and 4 from J, leaving 19 bases between them. CDR3 size: 17 residues. The CDR3: CASSWPLGRSFNEKLFF. CDR3 sequence (DNA): TGTGCCAGCAGCTGGCCGTTGGGGAGATCTTTTAATGAAAAACTGTTTTTT.

V and J are TRBV12-3 or TRBV12-4 and TRBJ2-1; 13 positions agree with TRBD2. The length of the CDR3 is 18 residues. V dropped 8 bases and J dropped 0; count of bases not matched to a gene: 10. The CDR3 DNA follows: TGTGCCAGCTCGGGACTAGCGGGATCAACGGGCTCCTACAATGAGCAGTTCTTC. Translation gives CASSGLAGSTGSYNEQFF.

The rearrangement joins TRBV12-3 or TRBV12-4 to TRBJ1-1; D gene unclear. This CDR3 has 14 amino acids. V was trimmed by 3 bases and J by 5 bases, leaving 13 bases between them. The CDR3 loop reads CASSLSLGLTEAFF. CDR3 nucleotide sequence: TGTGCCAGCAGTTTGTCGCTGGGTCTTACTGAAGCTTTCTTT.

This chain links TRBV19 with TRBJ1-1; 10 bases match TRBD1. Per the germline V gene, CDR1 is LNHDA and CDR2 is SQIVND (reference sequence). Trimming at V came to 5 bases and at J to 1 base, leaving 13 bases not matched to a gene. There are 18 residues in the CDR3. The CDR3 DNA is TGTGCCAGTAGTCGCCAGTCCGGGACAGGGGCCACGAACACTGAAGCTTTCTTT. Translating gives CASSRQSGTGATNTEAFF. Full variable domain (outside the CDR3, taken from reference TRBV19 and TRBJ1-1): DGGITQSPKYLFRKEGQNVTLSCEQNLNHDAMYWYRQDPGQGLRLIYYSQIVNDFQKGDIAEGYSVSREKKESFPLTVTSAQKNPTAFYLCASSRQSGTGATNTEAFFGQGTRLTVV.

This clonotype was counted between two and nine times. The rearrangement uses TRBV6-6 and TRBJ2-3; no clear D gene. Deletions cut 6 bases from V and 8 bases from J, with 15 bases between. This CDR3 has 13 amino acids. CDR1 and CDR2 (germline): MNHNY, SVGAGI (reference sequence). CDR3 DNA sequence: TGTGCCAGCAGCCCCCCCTTGATCAGTACGCAGTATTTT. It yields the protein CASSPPLISTQYF.

A few counts support this clonotype. The CDR3 spells CASSARVGSDTEAFF. In nucleotides, the CDR3 is TGCGCCAGCAGCGCAAGAGTGGGGAGCGACACTGAAGCTTTCTTT. V usage is TRBV5-1 and J usage is TRBJ1-1; D uncertain. The germline V gene has CDR1 SGHRS and CDR2 YFSETQ. The CDR3 contains 15 residues. The V and J ends lost 4 bases and 3 bases respectively, with 16 bases between them.

V is TRBV7-3 and J is TRBJ1-2; weak D call: TRBD1 (6 bases). The V gene's germline CDR1 is SGHTA and CDR2 FQGTGA. This CDR3 has 14 residues. With 2 bases removed from V and 6 bases from J, the gap between germline ends came to 13 bases. DNA of the CDR3: TGTGCCAGCAGCTTAGGGGGGCGCGTTGATGGCTACACCTTC. Protein: CASSLGGRVDGYTF.

The V and J genes are TRBV5-8 and TRBJ2-1, with 8 bases matching TRBD1. V shed 4 bases and J 3 bases; nucleotides not matched to a gene: 6. Germline assignment: CDR1 SGHTS and CDR2 YDEGEE. The CDR3 has 15 residues. The CDR3 spells CASSERGQVYNEQFF. CDR3 in DNA: TGTGCCAGCAGCGAACGGGGACAGGTCTACAATGAGCAGTTCTTC.

The chain uses TRBV7-9 and TRBJ2-5, with no clear D. The DNA end is a closer match to TRBJ2-7, so the J assignment may be wrong. The germline CDR1 and CDR2 sequences are SEHNR and FQNEAQ (reference sequence). The CDR3 is 12 residues long. The CDR3 DNA follows: TGTGCCAGCAGCTCCCTCCCCTACGAGCAGTACGTC. This codes for CASSSLPYEQYV.

V usage is TRBV3-1 and J usage is TRBJ2-1; 10 bases align to TRBD2. V shed 2 bases, J shed 4 bases, and the junction held 14 bases outside the gene matches. The CDR3 has 19 residues. CDR1 is LGHDT, CDR2 YNNKEL, per germline (reference sequence). In nucleotides, the CDR3 is TGTGCCAGCAGCCAATTCAGCGGGAGGGCCCTTACTTATTACAATGAGCAGTTCTTC. Translating it yields CASSQFSGRALTYYNEQFF.

The chain links TRBV5-1 to TRBJ2-4, with TRBD1 matching 9 bases. With 0 bases clipped from V and 8 bases from J, the junction kept 18 bases outside the gene matches. There are 19 residues in the CDR3. Germline lookup yields CDR1 SGHRS and CDR2 YFSETQ. The CDR3 spells CASSLAGHRDRANEDIQYF. Written as DNA, the CDR3 is TGCGCCAGCAGCTTGGCTGGGCACCGGGACAGGGCCAATGAGGACATTCAGTACTTC.

This clonotype appeared many times. The chain uses TRBV18 and TRBJ1-4; D remains ambiguous. The V end lost 6 bases, the J end lost 7 bases, and 12 bases lay between the germline ends. The CDR3 is 13 amino acids. Germline loops: CDR1 KGHSH, CDR2 LQKENI. This CDR3 is CASSRAKGEKLFF. CDR3 in DNA: TGTGCCAGCTCGCGGGCAAAGGGTGAAAAACTGTTTTTT.

This clonotype was detected ten times or more. Given a much more abundant clone one base away, this may be a read error. This chain connects TRBV7-2 to TRBJ1-4; 9 nucleotides match TRBD1. CDR1 is SGHTA and CDR2 is FQGNSA in the germline V gene. The CDR3 totals 13 residues. V dropped 5 bases and J dropped 7; count of bases not matched to a gene: 2. In nucleotides, the CDR3 is TGTGCCAGCAGCCCGGACAGGGGTGAAAAACTGTTTTTT. Translation gives CASSPDRGEKLFF.

This rearrangement joins TRBV6-5 to TRBJ2-1; 9 bases are a match to TRBD1. From germline, CDR1 is MNHEY and CDR2 SVGAGI. Trimming removed 3 bases from V and 3 bases from J; junction bases left unmatched: 3. CDR3 size: 15 residues. CDR3 sequence reads: CASSYRTGDYNEQFF. CDR3 sequence (DNA): TGTGCCAGCAGTTATCGGACAGGGGACTACAATGAGCAGTTCTTC.